The clone carrying this T cell receptor beta chain was observed many times. Germline V lookup: CDR1 LGHNA, CDR2 YNFKEQ. V shed 1 base and J 8 bases; nucleotides not matched to a gene: 6. The CDR3 contains 15 residues. The sample comes from a study of blood T cell repertoires in COVID-19. Study overall: The United States, Italy and Spain supplied acute and convalescent COVID-19 samples. Nucleic acid was either cDNA or gDNA, and it came from T cells, B-cell-depleted T cells, or PBMCs.

Study processing details: Amplification with reference gene primers provided the estimates of nucleated cell counts. Method: immunoSEQ multiplex PCR; TCRdb's copy keeps in-frame clones and lacks some. V, J and clone size are taken as reported in that table, and D and trimming were inferred from the DNA itself. The data hold about 190,000 clones, with 70% to 80% observed a single time. The chain couples TRBV4-2 to TRBJ2-1, with 9 bases aligning to TRBD1. Sequencing was performed on peripheral blood. The sequence came from a man aged 50-59 years who had recovered from COVID-19. The CDR3 nucleotides read TGTGCCAGCAGCCAAGGGACAGGGGCCGGCGATGAGCAGTTCTTC. Protein: CASSQGTGAGDEQFF.